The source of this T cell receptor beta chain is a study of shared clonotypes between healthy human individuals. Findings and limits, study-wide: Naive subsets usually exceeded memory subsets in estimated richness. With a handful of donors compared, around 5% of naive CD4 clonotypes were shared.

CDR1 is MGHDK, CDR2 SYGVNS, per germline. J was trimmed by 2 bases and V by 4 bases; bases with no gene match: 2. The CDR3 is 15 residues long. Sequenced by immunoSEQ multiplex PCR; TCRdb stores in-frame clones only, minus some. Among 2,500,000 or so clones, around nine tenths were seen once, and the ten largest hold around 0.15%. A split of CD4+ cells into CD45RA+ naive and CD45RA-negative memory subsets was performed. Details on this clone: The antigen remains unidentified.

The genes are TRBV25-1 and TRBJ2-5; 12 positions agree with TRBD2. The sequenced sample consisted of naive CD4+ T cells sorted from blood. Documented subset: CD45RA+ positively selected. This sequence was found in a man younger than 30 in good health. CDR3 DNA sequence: TGTGCCAGCAGTGGCACTAGCGGGAGGCAAGAGACCCAGTACTTC. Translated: CASSGTSGRQETQYF.